One sample yielded the 3 T cell receptor beta chains listed below, sequenced in a study of early T cells in non-severe SARS-CoV-2 infection (dated by TCRdb to the early 2020s). The library was built by means of 5' RACE. Sequencing was performed on a NextSeq 500. TCRdb ran its own pipeline on the public reads, namely fastp trimming at Q25 and MiXCR clone calling, and kept in-frame beta chains. CDR3 protein sequences are deduplicated, and each keeps its most common genes and DNA. Recorded for this sample are 30,000 to 40,000 distinct CDR3 sequences; around 5.6% of them occurred a single time. The biggest ten clones account for approximately 7.2% of the sample. Sequencing was carried out using whole blood. Receptors originate from an adult who was a healthcare worker with PCR-confirmed SARS-CoV-2 infection or an uninfected control (not recorded which).

This clonotype turned up a few times. The chain has TRBV5-6 and TRBJ1-2; D call uncertain. The CDR3 totals 13 residues. Trimming removed 3 bases at V and 2 bases at J, with 8 bases between. The V gene's germline CDR1 is SGHDT and CDR2 YYEEEE. CDR3 nucleotides: TGTGCCAGCAGCTCTGGCGGGAACTATGGCTACACCTTC. It is translated as CASSSGGNYGYTF.

At least ten counts were recorded for this clonotype. The chain joins TRBV28 to TRBJ2-1; D gene ambiguous. V lost 6 bases, J lost 7 bases, and 16 bases lay in between. Germline V gene lookup returns CDR1 MDHEN and CDR2 SYDVKM. The CDR3 extends over 14 amino acids. CDR3 protein: CASRTSGRLNEQFF. The CDR3, as DNA: TGTGCCAGCAGAACTTCGGGCAGGTTAAATGAGCAGTTCTTC.

At least ten counts were recorded for this clonotype. The chain has TRBV20-1 and TRBJ2-2; D call uncertain. Germline CDR1 is DFQATT and CDR2 is SNEGSKA (reference sequence). The CDR3 has 13 amino acids. V lost 1 base to trimming and J lost 5 bases, with 8 bases between them. The DNA of the CDR3 is TGCAGTGCTAGAGGCTCTGAAACCGGGGAGCTGTTTTTT. Protein: CSARGSETGELFF.